The 27 T cell receptor beta chains reported below all come from one sample, sequenced in a study of T cells expressing NK-cell markers. TCRdb re-called the 5' RACE reads, yielding one record per CDR3 amino acid sequence without DNA. This sample lists about 460,000 distinct CDR3 sequences; its ten largest clones have around 1.4%. Sequenced input: blood T cells: a sorted CD56 or NKG2C T cell subset, CD4+ or CD8+ T cells, or bulk PBMC T cells (not recorded which). The receptors were sampled from a woman aged 45 to 65 in good health.

The chain combines TRBV6-5 with TRBJ2-1; without DNA, the TCRdb call of TRBD2 cannot be checked. The germline gives CDR1 MNHEY, CDR2 SVGAGI. This CDR3 has 14 residues. The CDR3 here is CASSLREGGNEQFF.

The chain links TRBV6-6 to TRBJ2-3; TCRdb's D call, TRBD2, is unchecked because there is no DNA. CDR1 is MNHNY, CDR2 SVGAGI, per germline (reference sequence). The CDR3 runs to 16 residues. This chain's CDR3 is CASRGIGSGLTDTQYF.

The chain couples TRBV6-5 to TRBJ1-2; without DNA, the TCRdb call of TRBD1 cannot be checked. CDR1 and CDR2 (germline): MNHEY, SVGAGI. This CDR3 comprises 15 residues. CDR3 amino acids: CASSYWDGKGHGYTF.

The V and J genes are TRBV15 and TRBJ2-1; TCRdb's D call of TRBD1 is untestable without DNA. Germline V gene data show CDR1 as LNHNV and CDR2 as YYDKDF (reference sequence). This CDR3 region has 18 residues. CDR3 residues: CATSRKGQGGLLYNEQFF.

The CDR3 reads CASSLVGGEGYEAFF. This chain uses TRBV7-2 with TRBJ1-1; TCRdb lists TRBD1, though no DNA is available to test this call. Germline CDR1 reads SGHTA; CDR2 reads FQGNSA. This CDR3 contains 15 residues.

The J gene is TRBJ2-1, the V gene TRBV4-1; absent DNA, TCRdb's TRBD1 call cannot be checked. The CDR3 extends over 14 amino acids. Germline V gene lookup returns CDR1 MGHRA and CDR2 YSYEKL. The chain's CDR3 is CATTGTGAYNEQFF.

The chain recombines TRBV11-2 with TRBJ1-4; TCRdb proposes TRBD1, but this gene call is untestable without DNA. CDR1 and CDR2 (germline): SGHAT, FQNNGV. The CDR3 loop spans 15 amino acids. The CDR3 sequence is CASSLAGGPNEKLFF.

The rearrangement joins TRBV6-5 to TRBJ2-7; no DNA is available, so the TRBD1 call from TCRdb remains unchecked. In germline, CDR1 is MNHEY, CDR2 SVGAGI. The CDR3 extends over 14 amino acids. The CDR3 reads CASSYSSGTGEQYF.

The chain links TRBV25-1 to TRBJ2-2; TCRdb names TRBD1, which stays unverified in the absence of DNA. The germline CDR1 and CDR2 sequences are MGHDK and SYGVNS. This CDR3 spans 15 amino acids. The CDR3 is CASSIQGGHTGELFF.

The chain carries TRBV12-3 or TRBV12-4 and TRBJ1-1; there is no DNA to check the TCRdb D call of TRBD1. CDR3 length: 14 residues. CDR3 loop: CASSPTGARSTAFF.

This chain connects TRBV7-9 to TRBJ2-7; the D gene TCRdb calls, TRBD2, cannot be checked with no DNA. CDR1 is SEHNR, CDR2 FQNEAQ, per germline (reference sequence). CDR3 length: 14 amino acids. The CDR3 here is CASSLEREADEQYF.

V and J are TRBV12-3 or TRBV12-4 and TRBJ2-7; TCRdb indicates TRBD1, and absent DNA this call remains unverified. The CDR3 covers 12 residues. The CDR3 sequence: CASRLQGNEQYF.

This rearrangement joins TRBV20-1 to TRBJ1-2; absent DNA, TCRdb's TRBD1 call cannot be checked. This CDR3 comprises 14 residues. Germline V gene data show CDR1 as DFQATT and CDR2 as SNEGSKA (reference sequence). The CDR3 here is CSARVGGANYGYTF.

The rearrangement uses TRBV7-8 and TRBJ1-1. CDR1 is SGHVS and CDR2 is FQNEAQ in the germline V gene. This CDR3 spans 16 amino acids. The CDR3 is CASSLFQVSMNTEAFF.

V and J are TRBV6-5 and TRBJ2-1; TCRdb outputs TRBD2, but without DNA this stays unchecked. CDR1 is MNHEY and CDR2 is SVGAGI in the germline V gene. The CDR3 sequence is 16 residues long. This CDR3 reads CASSYVAGSSYNEQFF.

CDR3 sequence reads: CASSLGRVDSNQPQHF. This chain links TRBV7-6 with TRBJ1-5. Germline CDR1 and CDR2: SGHVS and FNYEAQ. The CDR3 is 16 residues long.

This rearrangement joins TRBV5-4 to TRBJ2-3. The CDR3 runs to 14 residues. The germline CDR1 and CDR2 sequences are SGHNT and YYREEE (reference sequence). CDR3 amino acids: CASSWGPSTDTQYF.

The rearrangement links TRBV29-1 to TRBJ2-1; TCRdb names TRBD2, which stays unverified in the absence of DNA. CDR3 length: 15 amino acids. Germline CDR1 is SQVTM and CDR2 is ANQGSEA. The CDR3 reads CSVEEGLAGHNEQFF.

This chain uses TRBV11-2 with TRBJ2-3; absent DNA, TCRdb's TRBD2 call cannot be checked. Per the germline V gene, CDR1 is SGHAT and CDR2 is FQNNGV. This CDR3 contains 15 residues. CDR3 residues: CASSLGAGGTDTQYF.

The chain employs TRBV4-1 and TRBJ2-5; TCRdb picks TRBD1, but there is no DNA to check that call. Germline CDR1 reads MGHRA; CDR2 reads YSYEKL. The CDR3 has 17 residues. CDR3 protein: CASSQGPRGRIPETQYF.

The chain uses TRBV10-3 and TRBJ2-3; as DNA is missing, the TRBD1 call by TCRdb cannot be tested. The CDR3 contains 17 residues. From germline, CDR1 is ENHRY and CDR2 SYGVKD. The CDR3 region is CAASGAYRGKGTDTQYF.

The CDR3 spells CASSLVGGLRETQYF. This chain connects TRBV12-3 or TRBV12-4 to TRBJ2-5; TCRdb's assignment of TRBD1 cannot be checked, as there is no DNA. The CDR3 sequence is 15 residues long.

This chain links TRBV6-7 with TRBJ1-5; the D gene TCRdb calls, TRBD1, cannot be checked with no DNA. TRBV6-7 is an ORF, with its function uncertain. CDR3 length equals 16 residues. The CDR3 loop is CASSYSTGTSNQPQHF.

V is TRBV19 and J is TRBJ2-1; lacking DNA, the TRBD2 call made by TCRdb goes unchecked. Germline CDR1 is LNHDA and CDR2 is SQIVND (reference sequence). The CDR3 consists of 19 residues. The CDR3: CASSMSGRLVVSSYNEQFF.

The chain joins TRBV7-8 to TRBJ2-1; TCRdb proposes TRBD2, but this gene call is untestable without DNA. This CDR3 is 18 amino acids long. Germline V CDR1 and CDR2: SGHVS, FQNEAQ. The CDR3 sequence is CASSPRVVLAGILKGQFF. Drawing the rest from reference TRBV7-8 and TRBJ2-1, the complete variable domain is GAGVSQSPRYKVAKRGQDVALRCDPISGHVSLFWYQQALGQGPEFLTYFQNEAQLDKSGLPSDRFFAERPEGSVSTLKIQRTQQEDSAVYLCASSPRVVLAGILKGQFFGPGTRLTVL.

V usage is TRBV7-9 and J usage is TRBJ1-1; TCRdb picks TRBD1, but there is no DNA to check that call. The CDR3 loop spans 15 amino acids. Germline V gene lookup returns CDR1 SEHNR and CDR2 FQNEAQ (reference sequence). CDR3 protein: CASTKGDPGGTEAFF.

The chain links TRBV20-1 to TRBJ2-6; absent DNA, TCRdb's TRBD1 call cannot be checked. This CDR3 region has 21 residues. Germline values: CDR1 DFQATT, CDR2 SNEGSKA (reference sequence). This CDR3 reads CSARDLGVGDRGSSGANVLTF.